This TCR beta chain was documented in a study of T cells after yellow fever vaccination. At the level of the study: Where fractions had low cell numbers, libraries were prepared from them with the SMART-Seq v4 Ultra Low Input RNA kit.

This clonotype was seen only a few times. V was clipped by 2 bases and J by 8 bases; unmatched bases: 8. The CDR3 spans 15 residues. Germline CDR1 LGHNA, CDR2 YSLEER. Template switching by 5'RACE produced TCR cDNA, adding a universal primer site and UMIs. Using its own MiXCR run on the 5' RACE reads, TCRdb lists one record per CDR3 protein. This sample has around 300,000 distinct CDR3 sequences; around 4.3% occur once, and the top ten carry less than 20%. The receptor was isolated from a man aged 18 to 29 who received the YFV17D yellow fever vaccine. The sample was PBMCs, taken 15 days after the yellow fever booster vaccination. V is TRBV4-3 and J is TRBJ1-2, with 10 nucleotides matching TRBD1. This chain's CDR3 is CASSQQTGTGAGYTF. CDR3 DNA: TGCGCCAGCAGCCAACAAACCGGGACAGGGGCCGGCTACACCTTC.